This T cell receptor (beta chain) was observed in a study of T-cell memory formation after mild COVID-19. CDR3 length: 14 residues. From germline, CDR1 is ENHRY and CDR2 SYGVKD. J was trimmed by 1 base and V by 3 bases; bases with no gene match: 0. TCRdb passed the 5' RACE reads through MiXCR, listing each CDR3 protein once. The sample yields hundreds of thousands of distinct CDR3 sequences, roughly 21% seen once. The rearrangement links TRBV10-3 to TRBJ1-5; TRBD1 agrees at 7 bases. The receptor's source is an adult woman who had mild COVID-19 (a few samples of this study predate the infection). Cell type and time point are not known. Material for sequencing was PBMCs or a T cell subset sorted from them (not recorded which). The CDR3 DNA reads TGTGCCATCAGTGAAGGGGGCAGCAATCAGCCCCAGCATTTT. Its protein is CAISEGGSNQPQHF.